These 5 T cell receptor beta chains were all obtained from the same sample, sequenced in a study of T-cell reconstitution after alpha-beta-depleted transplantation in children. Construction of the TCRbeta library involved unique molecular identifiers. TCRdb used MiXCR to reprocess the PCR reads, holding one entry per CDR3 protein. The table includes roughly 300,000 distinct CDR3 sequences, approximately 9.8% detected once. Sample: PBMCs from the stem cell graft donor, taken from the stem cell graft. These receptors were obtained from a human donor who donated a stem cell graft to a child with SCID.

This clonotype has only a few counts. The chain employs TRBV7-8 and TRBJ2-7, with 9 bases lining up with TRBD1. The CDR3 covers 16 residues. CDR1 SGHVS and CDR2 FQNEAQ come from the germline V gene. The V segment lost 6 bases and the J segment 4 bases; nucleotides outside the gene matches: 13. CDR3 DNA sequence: TGTGCCAGCAGGTCGGCCGGGACAGGGTTGGGGTACGAGCAGTACTTC. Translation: CASRSAGTGLGYEQYF.

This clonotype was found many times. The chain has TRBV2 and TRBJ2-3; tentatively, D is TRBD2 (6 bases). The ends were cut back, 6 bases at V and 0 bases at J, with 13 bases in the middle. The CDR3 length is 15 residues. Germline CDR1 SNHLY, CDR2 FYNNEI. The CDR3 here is CASSRYRGSTDTQYF. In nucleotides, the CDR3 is TGTGCCAGCAGCCGATACCGGGGGAGCACAGATACGCAGTATTTT. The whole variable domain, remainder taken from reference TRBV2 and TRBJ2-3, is EPEVTQTPSHQVTQMGQEVILRCVPISNHLYFYWYRQILGQKVEFLVSFYNNEISEKSEIFDDQFSVERPDGSNFTLKIRSTKLEDSAMYFCASSRYRGSTDTQYFGPGTRLTVL.

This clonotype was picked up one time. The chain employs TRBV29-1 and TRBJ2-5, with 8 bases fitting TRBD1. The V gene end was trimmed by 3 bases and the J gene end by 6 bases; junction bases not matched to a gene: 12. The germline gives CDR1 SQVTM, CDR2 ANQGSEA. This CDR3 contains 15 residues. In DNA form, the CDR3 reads TGCAGCGTTGACCGCGGACAGGGAAGGTTACAGACCCAGTACTTC. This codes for CSVDRGQGRLQTQYF.

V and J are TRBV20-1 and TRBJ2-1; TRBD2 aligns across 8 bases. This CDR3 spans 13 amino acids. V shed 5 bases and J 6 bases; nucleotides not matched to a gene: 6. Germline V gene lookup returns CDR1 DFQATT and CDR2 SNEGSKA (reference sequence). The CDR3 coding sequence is TGCAGTGCTCGGGGGGGCTTCTCCAATGAGCAGTTCTTC. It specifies CSARGGFSNEQFF.

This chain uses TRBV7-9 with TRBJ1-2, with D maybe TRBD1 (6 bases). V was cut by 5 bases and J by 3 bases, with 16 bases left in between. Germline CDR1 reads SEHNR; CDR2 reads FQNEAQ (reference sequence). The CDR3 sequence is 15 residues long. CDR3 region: CASSHPPRGYYGYTF. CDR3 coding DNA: TGTGCCAGCAGCCATCCCCCCAGGGGATACTATGGCTACACCTTC.